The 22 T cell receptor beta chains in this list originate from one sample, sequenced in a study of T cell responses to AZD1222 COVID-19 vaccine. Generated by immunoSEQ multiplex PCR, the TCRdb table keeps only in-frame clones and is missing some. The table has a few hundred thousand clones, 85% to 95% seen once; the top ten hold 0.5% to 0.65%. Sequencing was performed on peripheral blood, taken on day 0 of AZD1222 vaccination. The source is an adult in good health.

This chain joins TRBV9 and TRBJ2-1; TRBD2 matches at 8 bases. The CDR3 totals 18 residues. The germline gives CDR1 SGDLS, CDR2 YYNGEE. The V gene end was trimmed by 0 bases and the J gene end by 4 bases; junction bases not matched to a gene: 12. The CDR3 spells CASSVGAGRGVNYNEQFF. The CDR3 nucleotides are TGTGCCAGCAGCGTAGGAGCCGGGCGGGGGGTTAATTACAATGAGCAGTTCTTC. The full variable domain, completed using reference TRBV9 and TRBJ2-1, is DSGVTQTPKHLITATGQRVTLRCSPRSGDLSVYWYQQSLDQGLQFLIQYYNGEERAKGNILERFSAQQFPDLHSELNLSSLELGDSALYFCASSVGAGRGVNYNEQFFGPGTRLTVL.

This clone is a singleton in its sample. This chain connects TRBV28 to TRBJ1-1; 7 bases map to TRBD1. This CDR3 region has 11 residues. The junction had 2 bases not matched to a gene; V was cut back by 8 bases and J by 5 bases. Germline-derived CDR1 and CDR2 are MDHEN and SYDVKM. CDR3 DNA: TGTGCCAGCCAGGGGGGGACTGAAGCTTTCTTT. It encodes CASQGGTEAFF.

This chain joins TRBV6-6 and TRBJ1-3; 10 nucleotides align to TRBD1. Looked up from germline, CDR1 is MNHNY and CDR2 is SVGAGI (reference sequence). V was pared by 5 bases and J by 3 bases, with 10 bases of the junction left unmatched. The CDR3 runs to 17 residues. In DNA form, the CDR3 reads TGTGCCAGCAGTCCCGAATTGACAGGGGGCCGTGGAAACACCATATATTTT. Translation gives CASSPELTGGRGNTIYF.

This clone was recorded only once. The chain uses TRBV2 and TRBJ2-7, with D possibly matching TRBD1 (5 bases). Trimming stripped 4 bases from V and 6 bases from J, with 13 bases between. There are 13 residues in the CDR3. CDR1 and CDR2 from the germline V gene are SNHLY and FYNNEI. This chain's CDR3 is CASSAASRGEQYF. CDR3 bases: TGTGCCAGCAGTGCCGCCTCTAGGGGCGAGCAGTACTTC.

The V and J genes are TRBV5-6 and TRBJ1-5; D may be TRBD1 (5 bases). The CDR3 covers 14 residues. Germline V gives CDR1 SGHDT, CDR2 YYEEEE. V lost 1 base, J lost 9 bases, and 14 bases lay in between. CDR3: CASSLQRQGGPQHF. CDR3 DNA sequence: TGTGCCAGCAGCTTGCAACGGCAGGGCGGGCCCCAGCATTTT.

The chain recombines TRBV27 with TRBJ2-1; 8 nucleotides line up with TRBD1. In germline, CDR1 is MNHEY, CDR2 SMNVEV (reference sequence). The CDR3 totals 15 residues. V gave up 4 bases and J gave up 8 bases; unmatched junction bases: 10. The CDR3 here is CASSSSGTGSDEQFF. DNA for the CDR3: TGTGCCAGCAGTTCCTCCGGGACAGGTTCGGATGAGCAGTTCTTC.

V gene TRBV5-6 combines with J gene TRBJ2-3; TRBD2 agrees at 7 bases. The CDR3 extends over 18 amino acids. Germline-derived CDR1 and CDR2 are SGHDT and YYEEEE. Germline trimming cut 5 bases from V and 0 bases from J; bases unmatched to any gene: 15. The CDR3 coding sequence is TGTGCCAGCAGGTCTCTCCCCAAAGCGGGGCTTAGCACAGATACGCAGTATTTT. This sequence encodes CASRSLPKAGLSTDTQYF.

The CDR3 DNA reads as TGTGCCATCAGTGAGGCCTTAGCTAACTATGGCTACACCTTC. It yields the protein CAISEALANYGYTF. The chain couples TRBV10-3 to TRBJ1-2; D is unclear. The length of the CDR3 is 14 residues. The germline V gene encodes CDR1 ENHRY and CDR2 SYGVKD. V was shortened by 2 bases and J by 0 bases, with 7 bases between the two germline ends.

The CDR3 here is CSVESPGGDTEAFF. The CDR3 DNA follows: TGCAGCGTTGAATCGCCCGGGGGAGACACTGAAGCTTTCTTT. The V call is TRBV29-1, the J call TRBJ1-1; D perhaps matches TRBD1 (5 bases). The germline CDR1 and CDR2 sequences are SQVTM and ANQGSEA. The CDR3 extends over 14 amino acids. V was clipped by 2 bases and J by 3 bases, with 13 bases between them.

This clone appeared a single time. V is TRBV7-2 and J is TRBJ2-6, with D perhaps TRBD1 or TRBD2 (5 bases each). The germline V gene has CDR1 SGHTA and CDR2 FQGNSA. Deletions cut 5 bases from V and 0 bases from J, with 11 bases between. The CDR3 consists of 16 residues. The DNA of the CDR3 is TGTGCCAGCAGCCGGGGCAGTTCCTCTGGGGCCAACGTCCTGACTTTC. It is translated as CASSRGSSSGANVLTF. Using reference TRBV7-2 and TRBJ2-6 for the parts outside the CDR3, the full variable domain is GAGVSQSPSNKVTEKGKDVELRCDPISGHTALYWYRQSLGQGLEFLIYFQGNSAPDKSGLPSDRFSAERTGGSVSTLTIQRTQQEDSAVYLCASSRGSSSGANVLTFGAGSRLTVL.

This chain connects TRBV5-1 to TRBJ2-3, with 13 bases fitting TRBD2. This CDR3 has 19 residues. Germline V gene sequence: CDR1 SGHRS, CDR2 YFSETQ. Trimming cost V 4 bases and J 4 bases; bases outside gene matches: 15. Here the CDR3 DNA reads TGCGCCAGCAGCCCTCCCAGGACTAGCGGGGGCTCCCGGGCAGATACGCAGTATTTT. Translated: CASSPPRTSGGSRADTQYF. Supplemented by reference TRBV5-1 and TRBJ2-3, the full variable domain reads KAGVTQTPRYLIKTRGQQVTLSCSPISGHRSVSWYQQTPGQGLQFLFEYFSETQRNKGNFPGRFSGRQFSNSRSEMNVSTLELGDSALYLCASSPPRTSGGSRADTQYFGPGTRLTVL.

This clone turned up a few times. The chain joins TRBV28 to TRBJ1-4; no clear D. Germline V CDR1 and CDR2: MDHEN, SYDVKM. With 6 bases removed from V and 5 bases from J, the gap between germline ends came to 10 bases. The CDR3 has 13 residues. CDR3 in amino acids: CASSTYRNEKLFF. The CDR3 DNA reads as TGTGCCAGCAGCACCTACCGGAATGAAAAACTGTTTTTT.

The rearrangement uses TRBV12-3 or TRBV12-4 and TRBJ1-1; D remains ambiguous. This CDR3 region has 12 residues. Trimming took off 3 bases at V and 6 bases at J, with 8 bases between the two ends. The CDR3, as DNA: TGTGCCAGCAGTTTTTTCTCTGCTGAAGCTTTCTTT. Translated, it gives CASSFFSAEAFF.

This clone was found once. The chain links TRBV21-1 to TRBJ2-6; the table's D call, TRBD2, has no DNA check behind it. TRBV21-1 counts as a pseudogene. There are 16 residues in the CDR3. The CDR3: CASSKVRVSGANVLTF. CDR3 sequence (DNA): TGTGCCAGCAGCAAAGTAAGAGTCTCTGGGGCCAACGTCCTGACTTTC.

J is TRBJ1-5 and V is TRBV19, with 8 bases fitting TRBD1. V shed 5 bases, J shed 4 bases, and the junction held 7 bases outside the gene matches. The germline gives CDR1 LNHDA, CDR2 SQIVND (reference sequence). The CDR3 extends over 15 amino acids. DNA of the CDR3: TGTGCCAGTAGTGATTTGGACAGGGCGAATCAGCCCCAGCATTTT. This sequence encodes CASSDLDRANQPQHF. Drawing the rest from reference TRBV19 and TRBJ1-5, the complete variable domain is DGGITQSPKYLFRKEGQNVTLSCEQNLNHDAMYWYRQDPGQGLRLIYYSQIVNDFQKGDIAEGYSVSREKKESFPLTVTSAQKNPTAFYLCASSDLDRANQPQHFGDGTRLSIL.

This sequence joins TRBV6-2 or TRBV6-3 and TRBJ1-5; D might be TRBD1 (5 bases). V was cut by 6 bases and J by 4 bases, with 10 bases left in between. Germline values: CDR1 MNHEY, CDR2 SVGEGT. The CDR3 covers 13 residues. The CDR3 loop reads CASSDRSNQPQHF. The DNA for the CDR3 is TGTGCCAGCAGCGACAGATCGAATCAGCCCCAGCATTTT.

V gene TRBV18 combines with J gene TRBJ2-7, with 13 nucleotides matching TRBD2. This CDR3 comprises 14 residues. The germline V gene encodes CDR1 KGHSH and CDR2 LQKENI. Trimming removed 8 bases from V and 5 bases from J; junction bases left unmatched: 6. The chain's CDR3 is CASARLAGGHEQYF. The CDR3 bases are TGTGCCAGCGCCCGACTAGCGGGAGGACACGAGCAGTACTTC.

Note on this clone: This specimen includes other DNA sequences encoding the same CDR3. This CDR3 reads CASSSRNTIYF. CDR3 in DNA: TGTGCCAGCAGTTCCCGAAACACCATATATTTT. The V call is TRBV12-3 or TRBV12-4, the J call TRBJ1-3, with D unclear. Trimming removed 4 bases at V and 5 bases at J, with 3 bases between. CDR3 size: 11 residues.

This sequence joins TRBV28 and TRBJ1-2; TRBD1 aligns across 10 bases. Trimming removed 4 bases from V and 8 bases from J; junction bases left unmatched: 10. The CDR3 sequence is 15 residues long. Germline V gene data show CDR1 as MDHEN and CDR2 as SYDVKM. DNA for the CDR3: TGTGCCAGCAGTTCATCCTGGACAGGGGGACGAGGCTACACCTTC. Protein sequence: CASSSSWTGGRGYTF.

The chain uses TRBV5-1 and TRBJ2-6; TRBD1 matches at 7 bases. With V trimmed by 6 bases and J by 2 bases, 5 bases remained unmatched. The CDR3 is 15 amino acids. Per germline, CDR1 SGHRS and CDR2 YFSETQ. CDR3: CASTSDRPGANVLTF. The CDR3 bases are TGCGCCAGCACCTCGGACAGGCCTGGGGCCAACGTCCTGACTTTC. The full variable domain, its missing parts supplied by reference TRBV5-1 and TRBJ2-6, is KAGVTQTPRYLIKTRGQQVTLSCSPISGHRSVSWYQQTPGQGLQFLFEYFSETQRNKGNFPGRFSGRQFSNSRSEMNVSTLELGDSALYLCASTSDRPGANVLTFGAGSRLTVL.

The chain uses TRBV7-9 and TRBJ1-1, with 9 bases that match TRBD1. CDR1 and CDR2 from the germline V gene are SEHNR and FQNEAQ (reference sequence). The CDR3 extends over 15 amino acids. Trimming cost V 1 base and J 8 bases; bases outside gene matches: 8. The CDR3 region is CASSLGGTGIFEAFF. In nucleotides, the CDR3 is TGTGCCAGCAGCTTAGGGGGGACAGGGATTTTCGAAGCTTTCTTT.

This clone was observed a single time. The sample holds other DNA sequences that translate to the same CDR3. Written as DNA, the CDR3 is TGTGCCAGCAGTTTGGGGCAGCCCCAGCATTTT. This encodes CASSLGQPQHF. This sequence joins TRBV28 and TRBJ1-5; no reliable D call. The V gene lost 3 bases and the J gene lost 7 bases, with 4 bases spanning the gap. Germline CDR1 and CDR2: MDHEN and SYDVKM. CDR3 length equals 11 residues.